Reported below is one T cell receptor beta chain. Its antigen is undetermined. The CDR3 is 13 amino acids. Between the trimmed V and J ends, which lost 5 bases and 5 bases, there was a span of 11 bases. The data were taken from a study of T-cell memory formation after mild COVID-19. General observations from the study: The authors did not confirm SARS-CoV-2 specificity of second-wave clones peaking day 37.

Amplification by 5'RACE using constant-segment primers produced TCR alpha and TCR beta cDNA libraries that carried sample barcodes and UMIs. TCRdb re-analysed the 5' RACE reads in MiXCR, keeping a single row per CDR3 protein. The table lists under 550,000 distinct CDR3 sequences, about 18% of them singletons. The chain uses TRBV12-3 or TRBV12-4 and TRBJ2-3; perhaps TRBD2 as D (5 bases). The receptor's source is an adult woman who had mild COVID-19 (a few samples of this study predate the infection). Cell type and time point are not known. Sequencing was carried out using PBMCs or a T cell subset sorted from them (not recorded which). The CDR3, as DNA: TGTGCCAGCAGTGCGGGTAATAGAGATACGCAGTATTTT. Residues: CASSAGNRDTQYF.